Following are 12 T cell receptor beta chains from one sample sequenced in a study of CD8+CD57+ T cells in acquired aplastic anemia. Whoever was chosen for sequencing had shown CD8+CD57+ cell expansion by flow cytometry. Genomic DNA served as template for TCR beta VDJ and CDR3 profiling. In TCRdb, the reads were re-called with MiXCR into one record per CDR3 protein. The sample gives fewer than 250,000 distinct CDR3 sequences, almost 50% of which show up once; about 20% is in the top ten. The sample consisted of sorted CD4+, CD8+, or CD8+CD57+ T cells (not recorded which) from PBMCs. These receptors were obtained from a human donor with aplastic anemia.

J is TRBJ2-1 and V is TRBV9; no firm D call. The V end was cut by 0 bases, the J end by 8 bases, with 12 bases between. CDR3 length equals 14 residues. Germline-derived CDR1 and CDR2 are SGDLS and YYNGEE. DNA of the CDR3: TGTGCCAGCAGCGTAGGTAGGCCGTGGGATGAGCAGTTCTTC. This codes for CASSVGRPWDEQFF.

This chain connects TRBV20-1 to TRBJ1-5; D gene uncertain. The germline V gene encodes CDR1 DFQATT and CDR2 SNEGSKA (reference sequence). V lost 1 base and J 1 base, leaving 11 bases between the germline ends. The CDR3 is 15 amino acids. CDR3 nucleotide sequence: TGCAGTGCTAGAGCCTTGACAACGAGCAATCAGCCCCAGCATTTT. Residues: CSARALTTSNQPQHF.

A word on this clonotype: One base away lies a much larger clone, so this may be a sequencing read error. This chain connects TRBV6-5 to TRBJ1-6; 7 nucleotides agree with TRBD1. The germline CDR1 and CDR2 sequences are MNHEY and SVGAGI. The CDR3 extends over 14 amino acids. In DNA form, the CDR3 reads TGTGCCGGCAGTTACAGGGGTAGTAATTCACCCCTCCACTTT. It encodes CAGSYRGSNSPLHF.

The genes are TRBV7-2 and TRBJ2-1, with 11 bases fitting TRBD1. Looked up from germline, CDR1 is SGHTA and CDR2 is FQGNSA. The CDR3 has 16 residues. Trimming took 1 base from V and 5 from J; bases not matched to a gene: 4. The DNA for the CDR3 is TGTGCCAGCAGCTTAGGGGACAGGGGGGTCAACAATGAGCAGTTCTTC. It is translated as CASSLGDRGVNNEQFF.

This clonotype was observed many times. The chain combines TRBV5-8 with TRBJ2-3; 8 nucleotides align to TRBD2. Germline CDR1 and CDR2: SGHTS and YDEGEE. CDR3 length: 15 amino acids. The trim removed 0 bases at V and 7 bases at J, leaving 7 bases unmatched. In DNA form, the CDR3 reads TGTGCCAGCAGCTTGGTTAGCGGGGTCGCGTATACGCAGTATTTT. It yields the protein CASSLVSGVAYTQYF. Variable domain in full (rest from reference TRBV5-8 and TRBJ2-3): EAGVTQSPTHLIKTRGQQATLRCSPISGHTSVYWYQQALGLGLQFLLWYDEGEERNRGNFPPRFSGRQFPNYSSELNVNALELEDSALYLCASSLVSGVAYTQYFGPGTRLTVL.

There are a few counts of this clonotype. V is TRBV3-1 and J is TRBJ1-5, with D tentatively TRBD1 (6 bases). V lost 2 bases to trimming and J lost 1 base, with 12 bases between them. There are 16 residues in the CDR3. Germline CDR1 LGHDT, CDR2 YNNKEL (reference sequence). The CDR3 loop reads CASSQSPGGSNQPQHF. The CDR3 DNA reads as TGTGCCAGCAGCCAAAGCCCCGGGGGCAGCAATCAGCCCCAGCATTTT. Using reference TRBV3-1 and TRBJ1-5 for the parts outside the CDR3, the full variable domain is DTAVSQTPKYLVTQMGNDKSIKCEQNLGHDTMYWYKQDSKKFLKIMFSYNNKELIINETVPNRFSPKSPDKAHLNLHINSLELGDSAVYFCASSQSPGGSNQPQHFGDGTRLSIL.

This clonotype has only a few counts. V gene TRBV6-2 or TRBV6-3 combines with J gene TRBJ1-2, with 9 positions matching TRBD1. This CDR3 contains 15 residues. Germline V gene sequence: CDR1 MNHEY, CDR2 SVGEGT. Trimming removed 6 bases from V and 2 bases from J; junction bases left unmatched: 7. The CDR3 region is CASSDLGQGNYGYTF. The CDR3 DNA is TGTGCCAGCAGCGACCTGGGACAGGGCAACTATGGCTACACCTTC.

This clonotype showed up many times. The gene calls are TRBV5-1 and TRBJ2-3, with D possibly TRBD1 on 5 matching bases. The V gene's germline CDR1 is SGHRS and CDR2 YFSETQ. The CDR3 has 15 residues. V was pared by 4 bases and J by 0 bases, with 12 bases between. Here the CDR3 reads CASSPNRPSTDTQYF. The CDR3, as DNA: TGCGCCAGCAGCCCTAACAGGCCTAGCACAGATACGCAGTATTTT.

The rearrangement links TRBV10-2 to TRBJ1-2, with 8 positions matching TRBD1. V was clipped by 7 bases and J by 6 bases; unmatched bases: 7. This CDR3 contains 13 residues. The germline V gene has CDR1 WSHSY and CDR2 SAAADI. In DNA form, the CDR3 reads TGCGCCAGCACCGCCACAGGGGGGGATGGCTACACCTTC. Translation gives CASTATGGDGYTF.

This clonotype was seen ten or more times. Compared with germline, one end of the junction differs, possibly owing to a read error. The V gene is TRBV11-2, the J gene TRBJ1-1; D not resolved. The CDR3 covers 13 residues. In germline, CDR1 is SGHAT, CDR2 FQNNGV. DNA for the CDR3: TGTGCCAGCAGCCTAGACCCTAACACTGAAGCTTTCTTT. Its protein is CASSLDPNTEAFF.

This clonotype was seen repeatedly, ten times or more. In DNA, the CDR3 is TGTGCCAGCAGTCGTCAGGGGGAAGATACGCAGTATTTT. Translating gives CASSRQGEDTQYF. The chain links TRBV11-1 to TRBJ2-3; the match to TRBD1 covers 7 bases. This CDR3 region has 13 residues. Germline-derived CDR1 and CDR2 are SGHAT and FQDESV (reference sequence). Trimming removed 6 bases from V and 5 bases from J; junction bases left unmatched: 5.

The chain uses TRBV2 and TRBJ2-7; 7 nucleotides match TRBD1. The V segment lost 8 bases and the J segment 4 bases; nucleotides outside the gene matches: 11. CDR1 is SNHLY, CDR2 FYNNEI, per germline. The CDR3 covers 14 residues. CDR3 bases: TGTGCCAGCTTCTCGGACAGGTTCCCGTACGAGCAGTACTTC. Translating it yields CASFSDRFPYEQYF.